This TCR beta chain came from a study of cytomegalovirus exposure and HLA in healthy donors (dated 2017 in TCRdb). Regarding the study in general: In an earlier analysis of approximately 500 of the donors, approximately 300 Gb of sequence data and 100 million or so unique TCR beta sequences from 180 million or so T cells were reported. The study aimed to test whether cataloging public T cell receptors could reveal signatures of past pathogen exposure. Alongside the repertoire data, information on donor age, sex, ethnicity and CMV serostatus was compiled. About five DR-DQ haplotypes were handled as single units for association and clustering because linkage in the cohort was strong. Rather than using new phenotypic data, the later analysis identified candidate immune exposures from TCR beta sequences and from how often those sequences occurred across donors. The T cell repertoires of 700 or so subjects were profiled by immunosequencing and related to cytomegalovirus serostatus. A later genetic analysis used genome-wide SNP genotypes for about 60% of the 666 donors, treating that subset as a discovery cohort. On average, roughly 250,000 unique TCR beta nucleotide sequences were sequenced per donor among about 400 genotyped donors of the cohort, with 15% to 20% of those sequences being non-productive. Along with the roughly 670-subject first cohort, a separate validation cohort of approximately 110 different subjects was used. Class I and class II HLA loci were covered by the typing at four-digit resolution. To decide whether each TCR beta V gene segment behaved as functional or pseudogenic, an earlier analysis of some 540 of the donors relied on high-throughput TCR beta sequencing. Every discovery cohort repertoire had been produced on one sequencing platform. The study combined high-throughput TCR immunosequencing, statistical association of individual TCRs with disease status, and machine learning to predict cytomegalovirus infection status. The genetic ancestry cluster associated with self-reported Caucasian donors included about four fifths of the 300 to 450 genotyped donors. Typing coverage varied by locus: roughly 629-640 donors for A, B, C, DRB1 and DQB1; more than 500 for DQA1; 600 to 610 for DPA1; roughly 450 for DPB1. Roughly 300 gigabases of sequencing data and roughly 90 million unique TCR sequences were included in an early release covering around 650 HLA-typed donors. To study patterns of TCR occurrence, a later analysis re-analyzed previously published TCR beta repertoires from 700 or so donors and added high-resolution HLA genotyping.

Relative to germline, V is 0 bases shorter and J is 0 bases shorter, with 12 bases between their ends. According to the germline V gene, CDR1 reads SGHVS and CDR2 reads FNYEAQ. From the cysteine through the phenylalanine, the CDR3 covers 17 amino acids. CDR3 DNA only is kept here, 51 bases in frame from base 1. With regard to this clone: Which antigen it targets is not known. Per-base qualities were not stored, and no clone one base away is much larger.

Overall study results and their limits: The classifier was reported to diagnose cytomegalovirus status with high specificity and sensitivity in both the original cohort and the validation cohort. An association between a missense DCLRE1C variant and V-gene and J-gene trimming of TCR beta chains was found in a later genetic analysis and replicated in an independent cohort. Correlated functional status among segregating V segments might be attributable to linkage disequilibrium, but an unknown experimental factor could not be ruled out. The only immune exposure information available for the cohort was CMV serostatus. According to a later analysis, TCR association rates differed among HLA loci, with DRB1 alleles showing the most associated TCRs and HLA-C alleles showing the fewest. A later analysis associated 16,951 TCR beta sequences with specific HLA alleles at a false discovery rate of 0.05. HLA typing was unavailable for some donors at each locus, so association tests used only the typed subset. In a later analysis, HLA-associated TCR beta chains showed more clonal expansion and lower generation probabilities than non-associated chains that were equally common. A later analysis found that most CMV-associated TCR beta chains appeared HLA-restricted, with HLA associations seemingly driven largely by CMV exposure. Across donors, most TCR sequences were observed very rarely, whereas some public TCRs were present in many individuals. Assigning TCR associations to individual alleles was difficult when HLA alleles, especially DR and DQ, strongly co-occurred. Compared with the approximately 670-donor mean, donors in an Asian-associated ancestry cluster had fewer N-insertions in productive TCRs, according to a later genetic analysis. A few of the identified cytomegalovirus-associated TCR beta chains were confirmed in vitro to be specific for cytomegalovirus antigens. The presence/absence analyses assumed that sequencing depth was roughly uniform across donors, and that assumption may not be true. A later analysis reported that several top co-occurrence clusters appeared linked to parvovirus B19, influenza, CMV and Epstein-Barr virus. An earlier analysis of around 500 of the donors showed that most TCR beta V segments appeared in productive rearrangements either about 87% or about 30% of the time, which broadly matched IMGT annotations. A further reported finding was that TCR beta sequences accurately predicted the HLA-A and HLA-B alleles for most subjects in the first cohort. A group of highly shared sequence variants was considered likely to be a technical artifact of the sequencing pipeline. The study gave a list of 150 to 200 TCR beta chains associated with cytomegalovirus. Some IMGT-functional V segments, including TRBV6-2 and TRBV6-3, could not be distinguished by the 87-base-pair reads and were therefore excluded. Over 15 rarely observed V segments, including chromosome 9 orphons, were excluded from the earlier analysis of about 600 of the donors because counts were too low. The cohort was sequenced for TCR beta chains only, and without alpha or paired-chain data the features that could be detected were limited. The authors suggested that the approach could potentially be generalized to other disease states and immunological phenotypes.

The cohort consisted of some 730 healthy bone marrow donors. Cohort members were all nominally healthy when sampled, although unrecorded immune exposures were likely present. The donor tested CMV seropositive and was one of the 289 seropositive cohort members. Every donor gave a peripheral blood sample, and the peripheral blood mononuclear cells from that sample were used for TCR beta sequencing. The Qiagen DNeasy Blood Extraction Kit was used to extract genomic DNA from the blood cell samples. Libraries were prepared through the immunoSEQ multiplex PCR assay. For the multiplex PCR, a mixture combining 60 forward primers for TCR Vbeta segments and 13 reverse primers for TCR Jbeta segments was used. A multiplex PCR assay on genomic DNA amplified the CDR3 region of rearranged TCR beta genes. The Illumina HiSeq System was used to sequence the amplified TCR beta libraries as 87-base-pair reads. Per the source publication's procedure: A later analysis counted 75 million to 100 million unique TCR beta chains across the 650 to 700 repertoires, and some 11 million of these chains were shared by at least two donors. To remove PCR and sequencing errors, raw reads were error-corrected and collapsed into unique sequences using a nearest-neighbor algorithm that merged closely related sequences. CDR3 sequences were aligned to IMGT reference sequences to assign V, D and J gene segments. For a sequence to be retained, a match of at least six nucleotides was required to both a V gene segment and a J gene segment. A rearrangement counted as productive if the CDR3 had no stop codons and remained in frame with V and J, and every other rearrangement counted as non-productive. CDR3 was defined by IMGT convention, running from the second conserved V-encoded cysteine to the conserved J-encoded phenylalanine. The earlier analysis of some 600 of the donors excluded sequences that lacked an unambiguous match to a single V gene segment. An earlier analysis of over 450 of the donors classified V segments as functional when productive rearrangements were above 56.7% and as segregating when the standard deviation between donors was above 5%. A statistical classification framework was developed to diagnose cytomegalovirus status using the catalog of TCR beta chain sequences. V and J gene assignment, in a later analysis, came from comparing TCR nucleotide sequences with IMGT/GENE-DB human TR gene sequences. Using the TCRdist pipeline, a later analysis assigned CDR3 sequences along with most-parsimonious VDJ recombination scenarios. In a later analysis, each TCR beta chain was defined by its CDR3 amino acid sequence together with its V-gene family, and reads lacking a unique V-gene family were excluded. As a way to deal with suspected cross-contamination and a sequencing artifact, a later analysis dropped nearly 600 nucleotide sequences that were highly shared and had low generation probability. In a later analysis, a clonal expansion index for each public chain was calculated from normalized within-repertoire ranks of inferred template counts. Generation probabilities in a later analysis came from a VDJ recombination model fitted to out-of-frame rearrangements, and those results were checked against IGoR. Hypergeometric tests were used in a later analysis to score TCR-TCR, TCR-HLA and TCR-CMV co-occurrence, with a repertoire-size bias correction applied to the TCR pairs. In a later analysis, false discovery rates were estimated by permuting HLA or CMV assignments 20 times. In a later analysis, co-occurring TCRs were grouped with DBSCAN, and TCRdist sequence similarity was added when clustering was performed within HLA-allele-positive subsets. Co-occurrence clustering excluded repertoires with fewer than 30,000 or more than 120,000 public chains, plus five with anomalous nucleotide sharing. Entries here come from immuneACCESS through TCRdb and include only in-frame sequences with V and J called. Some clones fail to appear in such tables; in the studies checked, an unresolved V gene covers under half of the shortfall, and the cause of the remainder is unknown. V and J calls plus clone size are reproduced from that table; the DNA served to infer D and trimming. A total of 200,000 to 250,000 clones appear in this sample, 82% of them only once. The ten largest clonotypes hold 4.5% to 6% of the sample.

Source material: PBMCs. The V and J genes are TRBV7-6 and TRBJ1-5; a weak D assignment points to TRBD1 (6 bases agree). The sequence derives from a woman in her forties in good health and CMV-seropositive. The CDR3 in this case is CASSLAVGTISNQPQHF. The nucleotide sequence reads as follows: TGTGCCAGCAGCTTAGCTGTCGGGACAATTAGCAATCAGCCCCAGCATTTT.